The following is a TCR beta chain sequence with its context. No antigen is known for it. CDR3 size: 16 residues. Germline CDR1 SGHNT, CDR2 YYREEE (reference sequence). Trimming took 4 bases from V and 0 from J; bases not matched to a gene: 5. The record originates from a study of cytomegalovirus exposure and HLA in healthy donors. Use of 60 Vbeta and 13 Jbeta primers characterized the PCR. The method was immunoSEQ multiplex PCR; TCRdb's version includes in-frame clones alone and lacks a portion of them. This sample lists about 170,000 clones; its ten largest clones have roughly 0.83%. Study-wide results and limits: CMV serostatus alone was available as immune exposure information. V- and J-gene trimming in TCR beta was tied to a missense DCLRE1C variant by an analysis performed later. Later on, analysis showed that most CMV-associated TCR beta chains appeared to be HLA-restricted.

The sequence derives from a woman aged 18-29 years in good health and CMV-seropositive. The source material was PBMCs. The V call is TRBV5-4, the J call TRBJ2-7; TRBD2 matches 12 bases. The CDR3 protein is CASSHGLAGNSYEQYF. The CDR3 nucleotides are TGTGCCAGCAGCCACGGACTAGCGGGGAACTCCTACGAGCAGTACTTC.